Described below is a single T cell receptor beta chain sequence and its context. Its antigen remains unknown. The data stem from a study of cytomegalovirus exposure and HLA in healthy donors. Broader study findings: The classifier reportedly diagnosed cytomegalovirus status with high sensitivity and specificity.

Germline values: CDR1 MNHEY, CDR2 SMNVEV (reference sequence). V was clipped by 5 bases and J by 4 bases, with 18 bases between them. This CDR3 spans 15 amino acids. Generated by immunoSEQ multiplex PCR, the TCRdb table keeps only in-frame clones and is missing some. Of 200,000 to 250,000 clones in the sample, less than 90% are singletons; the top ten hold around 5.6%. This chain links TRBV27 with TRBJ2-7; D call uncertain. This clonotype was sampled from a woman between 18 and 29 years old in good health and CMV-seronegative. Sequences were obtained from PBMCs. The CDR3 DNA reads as TGTGCCAGCAGTCCGAAATGGGGTCTAGGGTACGAGCAGTACTTC. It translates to CASSPKWGLGYEQYF.